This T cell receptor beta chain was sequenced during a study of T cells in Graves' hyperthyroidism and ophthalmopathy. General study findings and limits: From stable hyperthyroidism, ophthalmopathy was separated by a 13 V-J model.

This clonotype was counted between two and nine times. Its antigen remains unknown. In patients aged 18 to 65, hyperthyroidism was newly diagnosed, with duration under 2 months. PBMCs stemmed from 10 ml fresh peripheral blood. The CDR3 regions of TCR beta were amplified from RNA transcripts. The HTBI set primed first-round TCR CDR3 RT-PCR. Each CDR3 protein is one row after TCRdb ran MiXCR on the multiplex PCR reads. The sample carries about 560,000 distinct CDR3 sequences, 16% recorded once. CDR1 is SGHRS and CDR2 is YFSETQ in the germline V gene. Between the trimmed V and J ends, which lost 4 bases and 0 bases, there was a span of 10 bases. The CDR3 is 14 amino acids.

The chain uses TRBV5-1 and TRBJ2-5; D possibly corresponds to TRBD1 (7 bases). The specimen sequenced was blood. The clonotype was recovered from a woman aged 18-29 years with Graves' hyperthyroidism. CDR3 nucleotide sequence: TGCGCCAGCAGCGCGGGACAGAACCAAGAGACCCAGTACTTC. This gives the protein CASSAGQNQETQYF.